The sequence of this T cell receptor beta chain was determined in a study of T cells in Graves' hyperthyroidism and ophthalmopathy. Amplified TCR beta CDR3 regions derived from RNA transcripts. Primed by the HTBI set, a first-round RT-PCR was run on the TCR CDR3. TCRdb independently ran MiXCR on the multiplex PCR reads; one entry per CDR3 protein. The sample yields over 300,000 distinct CDR3 sequences, approximately 15% seen once. Every diagnosis used clinical symptoms, serum thyroxine and TRAb, thyroid ultrasound and orbital computed tomography. Using 10 ml of fresh peripheral blood, PBMCs were prepared. V dropped 6 bases and J dropped 0; count of bases not matched to a gene: 7. This CDR3 region has 16 residues. The V gene's germline CDR1 is ENHRY and CDR2 SYGVKD.

The sequencing input was blood. This TCR was sampled from a middle-aged woman with Graves' ophthalmopathy. The rearrangement joins TRBV10-3 to TRBJ2-7; 11 nucleotides agree with TRBD1. The CDR3 is CAISPDRGPPSYEQYF. In DNA, the CDR3 is TGTGCCATCAGCCCGGACAGGGGGCCCCCCTCCTACGAGCAGTACTTC.